Each of the 31 T cell receptor beta chains below was sequenced from the same sample in a study of blood T cell repertoires in COVID-19. TCRdb keeps only in-frame clones here, not all; method: immunoSEQ multiplex PCR. This table holds approximately 91,000 clones, more than 60% found once. The material sequenced was peripheral blood. Receptors originate from a man in his sixties or seventies with acute or convalescent COVID-19.

V is TRBV5-1 and J is TRBJ2-7; D perhaps matches TRBD1 (6 bases). Germline CDR1 SGHRS, CDR2 YFSETQ. The ends were cut back, 5 bases at V and 0 bases at J, with 12 bases in the middle. CDR3 length: 14 residues. The CDR3 sequence: CASRLVGASYEQYF. The CDR3 DNA sequence: TGCGCCAGCAGACTAGTGGGGGCCTCCTACGAGCAGTACTTC.

The genes are TRBV19 and TRBJ2-3; D possibly corresponds to TRBD2 (7 bases). The length of the CDR3 is 14 residues. V was cut by 8 bases and J by 1 base, with 13 bases left in between. The germline V gene has CDR1 LNHDA and CDR2 SQIVND (reference sequence). The CDR3 sequence: CASGGGPGTDTQYF. Written as DNA, the CDR3 is TGTGCCAGTGGGGGGGGCCCCGGCACAGATACGCAGTATTTT.

The genes are TRBV5-1 and TRBJ1-6; D might be TRBD1 (6 bases). Trimming left V 0 bases short and J 10 bases short, with 8 bases between. Germline values: CDR1 SGHRS, CDR2 YFSETQ. This CDR3 comprises 13 residues. This chain's CDR3 is CASSLAGVSPLHF. The CDR3 bases are TGCGCCAGCAGCTTGGCAGGGGTCTCACCCCTCCACTTT.

This clone was recorded a few times. The J gene is TRBJ2-2, the V gene TRBV27, with 10 bases fitting TRBD1. V gave up 7 bases and J gave up 6 bases; unmatched junction bases: 8. The CDR3 has 15 residues. Germline V lookup: CDR1 MNHEY, CDR2 SMNVEV (reference sequence). CDR3 region: CASKAGQGGSGELFF. CDR3 in DNA: TGTGCCAGCAAAGCCGGACAGGGGGGTTCCGGGGAGCTGTTTTTT.

This chain uses TRBV19 with TRBJ1-2, with D tentatively TRBD1 (5 bases). The germline V gene encodes CDR1 LNHDA and CDR2 SQIVND (reference sequence). This CDR3 is 15 amino acids long. V lost 5 bases to trimming and J lost 8 bases, with 21 bases between them. The DNA of the CDR3 is TGTGCCAGTAGTTCGTCCCAGGCTAGACGGGGGGGCTACACCTTC. Protein: CASSSSQARRGGYTF.

This clone occurred once. The chain uses TRBV5-1 and TRBJ2-1, with 9 bases lining up with TRBD2. The J segment lost 10 bases and the V segment lost 0 bases, leaving 8 bases of the junction unmatched. This CDR3 is built from 15 residues. CDR1 SGHRS and CDR2 YFSETQ come from the germline V gene. Here the CDR3 DNA reads TGCGCCAGCAGCTTGGTAGTTAGCGGGAGTGTGGAGCAGTTCTTC. Its translation is CASSLVVSGSVEQFF.

The chain joins TRBV6-2 or TRBV6-3 to TRBJ2-1, with TRBD1 matching 9 bases. J was trimmed by 7 bases and V by 4 bases; bases with no gene match: 11. This CDR3 has 16 residues. Germline V gives CDR1 MNHEY, CDR2 SVGEGT. CDR3 nucleotides: TGTGCCAGCAGTTCCCACGGGACAGGGCGAACGAATGAGCAGTTCTTC. Amino acid sequence: CASSSHGTGRTNEQFF.

The chain combines TRBV6-5 with TRBJ1-5; no definite D call. CDR1 is MNHEY, CDR2 SVGAGI, per germline. V gave up 4 bases and J gave up 6 bases, with 7 bases separating them. The CDR3 runs to 12 residues. The CDR3 DNA reads TGTGCCAGCAGTTCCGGTGGTCAGCCCCAGCATTTT. Translating it yields CASSSGGQPQHF.

This clone is a singleton in its sample. The chain employs TRBV5-1 and TRBJ2-1; TRBD2 matches at 12 bases. The V and J ends lost 9 bases and 7 bases, in that order; junction bases with no gene match: 2. Germline CDR1 reads SGHRS; CDR2 reads YFSETQ. This CDR3 is built from 12 residues. This CDR3 is CATGTSGNEQFF. DNA of the CDR3: TGCGCCACCGGGACTAGCGGGAATGAGCAGTTCTTC.

This chain uses TRBV7-8 with TRBJ2-5; 7 bases map to TRBD1. This CDR3 spans 13 amino acids. V shed 6 bases and J 1 base; nucleotides not matched to a gene: 2. Germline V gene sequence: CDR1 SGHVS, CDR2 FQNEAQ. CDR3 residues: CASSRDSQETQYF. The CDR3 coding sequence is TGTGCCAGCAGTCGGGACAGCCAAGAGACCCAGTACTTC.

This chain links TRBV25-1 with TRBJ2-7; 7 bases line up with TRBD1. Germline CDR1 and CDR2: MGHDK and SYGVNS. The CDR3 has 16 residues. The J segment lost 5 bases and the V segment lost 2 bases, leaving 12 bases of the junction unmatched. CDR3 amino acids: CASSEPLTGKENEQYF. CDR3 in DNA: TGTGCCAGCAGTGAACCGCTGACAGGGAAAGAAAACGAGCAGTACTTC.

The chain links TRBV27 to TRBJ2-7; weak D call: TRBD2 (5 bases). V was trimmed by 7 bases and J by 4 bases, leaving 20 bases between them. Germline V CDR1 and CDR2: MNHEY, SMNVEV (reference sequence). The CDR3 length is 15 residues. CDR3 in amino acids: CASKRPEANAYEQYF. For the CDR3, the DNA is TGTGCCAGCAAGCGGCCGGAGGCGAACGCTTACGAGCAGTACTTC.

J is TRBJ2-2 and V is TRBV7-8; 11 nucleotides align to TRBD2. Per the germline V gene, CDR1 is SGHVS and CDR2 is FQNEAQ. J was trimmed by 4 bases and V by 2 bases; bases with no gene match: 6. This CDR3 has 17 residues. The DNA of the CDR3 is TGTGCCAGCAGCTTAACGGCTAGCGGGAGGAGCACCGGGGAGCTGTTTTTT. This translates into CASSLTASGRSTGELFF. The entire variable domain, with the rest obtained from reference TRBV7-8 and TRBJ2-2, is as follows: GAGVSQSPRYKVAKRGQDVALRCDPISGHVSLFWYQQALGQGPEFLTYFQNEAQLDKSGLPSDRFFAERPEGSVSTLKIQRTQQEDSAVYLCASSLTASGRSTGELFFGEGSRLTVL.

The table lists this clone with a few counts. V usage is TRBV15 and J usage is TRBJ2-1, with 8 bases aligning to TRBD1. V lost 1 base, J lost 7 bases, and 15 bases stayed unmatched. This CDR3 is 18 amino acids long. Germline-derived CDR1 and CDR2 are LNHNV and YYDKDF (reference sequence). In DNA form, the CDR3 reads TGTGCCACCAGCAGAGCGGGCGCAGGGGGCCTCCGAGGGAATGAGCAGTTCTTC. It specifies CATSRAGAGGLRGNEQFF. Full variable domain (rest looked up from reference TRBV15 and TRBJ2-1): DAMVIQNPRYQVTQFGKPVTLSCSQTLNHNVMYWYQQKSSQAPKLLFHYYDKDFNNEADTPDNFQSRRPNTSFCFLDIRSPGLGDTAMYLCATSRAGAGGLRGNEQFFGPGTRLTVL.

CDR3 region: CATEREGGNEQFF. DNA for the CDR3: TGTGCCACCGAGCGGGAGGGCGGCAATGAGCAGTTCTTC. The rearrangement uses TRBV2 and TRBJ2-1; 10 bases are shared with TRBD2. Per germline, CDR1 SNHLY and CDR2 FYNNEI. This CDR3 spans 13 amino acids. The V and J ends lost 10 bases and 6 bases, in that order; junction bases with no gene match: 6.

The chain is built from TRBV18 and TRBJ2-1; 8 bases are a match to TRBD2. The CDR3 covers 16 residues. Germline-derived CDR1 and CDR2 are KGHSH and LQKENI. V shed 0 bases, J shed 4 bases, and the junction held 5 bases outside the gene matches. CDR3 region: CASSPPASGLYNEQFF. The CDR3, as DNA: TGTGCCAGCTCACCACCGGCTAGCGGGCTTTACAATGAGCAGTTCTTC.

This clone occurred a few times. The V gene is TRBV6-5, the J gene TRBJ1-1; no clear D. The V end was cut by 5 bases, the J end by 8 bases, with 12 bases between. From germline, CDR1 is MNHEY and CDR2 SVGAGI. The length of the CDR3 is 12 residues. CDR3 loop: CASSTTRGEAFF. The CDR3 DNA reads as TGTGCCAGCAGTACGACGCGCGGAGAAGCTTTCTTT.

The CDR3 DNA reads TGTGCCAGCTCATCACACAGGGGGCGAACAGATACGCAGTATTTT. Its translation: CASSSHRGRTDTQYF. The J gene is TRBJ2-3, the V gene TRBV18, with 9 bases identical to TRBD1. Germline CDR1 and CDR2: KGHSH and LQKENI. V gave up 5 bases and J gave up 3 bases; unmatched junction bases: 6. The CDR3 spans 15 residues. Together with reference TRBV18 and TRBJ2-3, the CDR3 gives the full variable domain: NAGVMQNPRHLVRRRGQEARLRCSPMKGHSHVYWYRQLPEEGLKFMVYLQKENIIDESGMPKERFSAEFPKEGPSILRIQQVVRGDSAAYFCASSSHRGRTDTQYFGPGTRLTVL.

The chain is built from TRBV14 and TRBJ2-2; TRBD2 agrees at 10 bases. This CDR3 comprises 20 residues. CDR1 and CDR2 (germline): SGHDN, FVKESK. J lost 0 bases, V lost 4 bases, and 14 bases had no gene match. The CDR3 here is CASSRFRTSGTLANTGELFF. The CDR3 DNA reads as TGTGCCAGCAGCCGATTCCGGACTAGCGGAACCTTGGCGAACACCGGGGAGCTGTTTTTT.

In this sample, this clone turned up many times. The rearrangement joins TRBV9 to TRBJ2-3, with 10 bases matching TRBD2. The junction had 6 bases not matched to a gene; V was cut back by 3 bases and J by 2 bases. The CDR3 extends over 16 amino acids. CDR1 and CDR2 from the germline V gene are SGDLS and YYNGEE. This CDR3 reads CASSARLAGPTDTQYF. For the CDR3, the DNA is TGTGCCAGCAGCGCACGACTAGCGGGTCCCACAGATACGCAGTATTTT.

J is TRBJ2-7 and V is TRBV12-3 or TRBV12-4; D gene ambiguous. With 11 bases removed from V and 5 bases from J, the gap between germline ends came to 13 bases. The CDR3 has 11 residues. CDR3 protein: CAVSRSDEQYF. The CDR3 DNA reads as TGTGCCGTATCTCGGTCGGACGAGCAGTACTTC.

The chain combines TRBV5-1 with TRBJ2-1, with 14 bases aligning to TRBD2. This CDR3 has 17 amino acids. V was clipped by 3 bases and J by 4 bases; unmatched bases: 6. Per the germline V gene, CDR1 is SGHRS and CDR2 is YFSETQ. The CDR3 DNA follows: TGCGCCAGCAGCTATGGACTAGCGGGAGGCTATTACAATGAGCAGTTCTTC. The encoded protein is CASSYGLAGGYYNEQFF.

This chain joins TRBV19 and TRBJ1-2; D unclear. V gave up 1 base and J gave up 6 bases, with 15 bases separating them. The CDR3 is made up of 15 amino acids. Germline V gene data show CDR1 as LNHDA and CDR2 as SQIVND (reference sequence). CDR3 residues: CASSIVNSLHHGYTF. CDR3 in DNA: TGTGCCAGTAGTATAGTTAACTCCCTCCACCATGGCTACACCTTC.

The rearrangement joins TRBV7-9 to TRBJ1-4; maybe TRBD1 (5 bases). Germline CDR1 is SEHNR and CDR2 is FQNEAQ (reference sequence). This CDR3 comprises 13 residues. V dropped 1 base and J dropped 7 bases, with 7 bases sitting between them. The CDR3 DNA follows: TGTGCCAGCAGCTTAGAAGGGGCTGAAAAACTGTTTTTT. Translated: CASSLEGAEKLFF. Variable domain in full (rest from reference TRBV7-9 and TRBJ1-4): DTGVSQNPRHKITKRGQNVTFRCDPISEHNRLYWYRQTLGQGPEFLTYFQNEAQLEKSRLLSDRFSAERPKGSFSTLEIQRTEQGDSAMYLCASSLEGAEKLFFGSGTQLSVL.

The chain recombines TRBV30 with TRBJ1-3; no clear D. Per the germline V gene, CDR1 is GTSNPN and CDR2 is SVGIG (reference sequence). This CDR3 region has 14 residues. Trimming pared 3 bases from V and 2 bases from J, leaving 11 bases between. This CDR3 is CAWRLAGTGNTIYF. CDR3 DNA: TGTGCCTGGAGACTTGCGGGAACTGGAAACACCATATATTTT.

The CDR3 nucleotides read TGTGCCAGCGGCAAGACTAGCGGGAGGTTCGGCACGCAGTATTTT. Its translation: CASGKTSGRFGTQYF. The chain couples TRBV27 to TRBJ2-3; 13 bases line up with TRBD2. CDR1 is MNHEY and CDR2 is SMNVEV in the germline V gene (reference sequence). CDR3 size: 15 residues. Losses at the gene ends were 8 bases for V and 9 bases for J; bases not matched to a gene: 11.

In DNA form, the CDR3 reads TGTGCCAGCAGCGTAGAACCGGGAGGGTTGTCCGGGGAGCTGTTTTTT. This encodes CASSVEPGGLSGELFF. The rearrangement uses TRBV9 and TRBJ2-2, with TRBD2 matching over 8 bases. J gave up 6 bases and V 0 bases, and 7 bases lay outside the gene matches. This CDR3 spans 16 amino acids. The germline V gene encodes CDR1 SGDLS and CDR2 YYNGEE.

The rearrangement uses TRBV3-1 (or the pseudogene TRBV3-2) and TRBJ1-1; 10 bases fit TRBD1. J gave up 4 bases and V 4 bases, and 9 bases lay outside the gene matches. The germline V gene encodes CDR1 LGHDT and CDR2 YNNKEL (reference sequence). This CDR3 spans 16 amino acids. CDR3 sequence reads: CASSPFTGQGTTEAFF. CDR3 coding DNA: TGTGCCAGCAGCCCATTCACGGGACAGGGGACCACTGAAGCTTTCTTT.

This clone was detected only a few times. The chain links TRBV4-1 to TRBJ2-7, with 7 bases fitting TRBD1. This CDR3 is 15 amino acids long. Looked up from germline, CDR1 is MGHRA and CDR2 is YSYEKL. V lost 2 bases, J lost 2 bases, and 6 bases stayed unmatched. CDR3 sequence reads: CASSQIGQGAYEQYF. CDR3 sequence (DNA): TGCGCCAGCAGCCAAATAGGGCAGGGGGCCTACGAGCAGTACTTC.

Only a few counts were recorded for this clone. The genes are TRBV5-1 and TRBJ2-7; 9 bases fit TRBD2. Germline trimming cut 6 bases from V and 7 bases from J; bases unmatched to any gene: 17. The germline CDR1 and CDR2 sequences are SGHRS and YFSETQ. The CDR3 contains 16 residues. The DNA of the CDR3 is TGCGCCAGCACTAACAACGTAGCGGGAGAGGGTGGGGAGCAGTACTTC. This gives the protein CASTNNVAGEGGEQYF.

Only a few counts were recorded for this clone. The chain couples TRBV19 to TRBJ2-7, with no clear D. The CDR3 is made up of 14 amino acids. The germline CDR1 and CDR2 sequences are LNHDA and SQIVND (reference sequence). V lost 2 bases and J lost 7, with 15 bases in between. DNA of the CDR3: TGTGCCAGTAGTATACCTATTGTGTTGTATGAGCAGTACTTC. Its protein is CASSIPIVLYEQYF.